Following are 32 T cell receptor beta chains from one sample sequenced in a study of blood T cell repertoires in COVID-19 (dated by TCRdb to the early 2020s). The method behind the library was the immunoSEQ multiplex PCR assay. TCRdb stores this immuneACCESS table with in-frame sequences only. Part of the clones is absent; in the studies checked, under half of the shortfall reflects unresolved V genes, and no reason is known for the rest. The sample table lists over 70,000 clones, 75% to 85% of them with a count of one. Clones ranked in the top ten supply around a sixth of the sample. Sample: peripheral blood. These receptors originate from a man in his 70s who had recovered from COVID-19.

V gene TRBV7-2 combines with J gene TRBJ2-1, with TRBD1 matching over 7 bases. Per the germline V gene, CDR1 is SGHTA and CDR2 is FQGNSA. The CDR3 length is 12 residues. V gave up 4 bases and J gave up 10 bases; unmatched junction bases: 4. This chain's CDR3 is CASSSGQAEQFF. DNA of the CDR3: TGTGCCAGCAGCTCAGGACAGGCAGAGCAGTTCTTC.

This clone has only a few counts. The chain combines TRBV10-3 with TRBJ1-4; D not resolved. Germline V CDR1 and CDR2: ENHRY, SYGVKD. Trimming took off 0 bases at V and 7 bases at J, with 9 bases between the two ends. The length of the CDR3 is 14 residues. The CDR3 DNA sequence: TGTGCCATCAGTGAGTCCGGACTGGGTGAAAAACTGTTTTTT. Its protein product is CAISESGLGEKLFF.

J is TRBJ1-1 and V is TRBV7-3; 9 nucleotides match TRBD1. V was pared by 6 bases and J by 0 bases, with 8 bases of the junction left unmatched. The germline gives CDR1 SGHTA, CDR2 FQGTGA. CDR3 length: 16 residues. CDR3 residues: CASRLGQGSMNTEAFF. The CDR3 nucleotides read TGTGCCAGCAGGCTCGGACAGGGGAGCATGAACACTGAAGCTTTCTTT.

This chain uses TRBV18 with TRBJ2-5; D is perhaps TRBD1 (6 bases). The CDR3 spans 12 residues. Germline-derived CDR1 and CDR2 are KGHSH and LQKENI. V was shortened by 6 bases and J by 2 bases, with 7 bases between the two germline ends. The CDR3 loop is CASSGQQETQYF. CDR3 nucleotides: TGTGCCAGCTCCGGACAGCAAGAGACCCAGTACTTC.

The gene calls are TRBV2 and TRBJ2-5, with 11 positions matching TRBD2. This CDR3 is built from 15 residues. Germline V CDR1 and CDR2: SNHLY, FYNNEI. Germline trimming cut 3 bases from V and 4 bases from J; bases unmatched to any gene: 4. The CDR3 is CASSESSGRTETQYF. CDR3 bases: TGTGCCAGCAGTGAGTCTAGCGGGAGGACAGAGACCCAGTACTTC.

The V and J genes are TRBV18 and TRBJ2-3; D perhaps matches TRBD2 (7 bases). The CDR3 has 15 amino acids. Germline values: CDR1 KGHSH, CDR2 LQKENI. Trimming left V 8 bases short and J 2 bases short, with 17 bases between. The CDR3 sequence is CASAEGGDPTDTQYF. The CDR3, as DNA: TGTGCCAGCGCAGAGGGGGGGGACCCCACAGATACGCAGTATTTT.

This chain links TRBV5-4 with TRBJ1-6; maybe TRBD1 (6 bases). The CDR3 has 14 residues. V lost 5 bases and J lost 3, with 9 bases in between. Germline V gene sequence: CDR1 SGHNT, CDR2 YYREEE (reference sequence). The CDR3 loop reads CASSLQGYNSPLHF. In DNA form, the CDR3 reads TGTGCCAGCAGTCTACAGGGCTATAATTCACCCCTCCACTTT.

V gene TRBV28 combines with J gene TRBJ1-4; TRBD1 matches 7 bases. This CDR3 region has 15 residues. After removal of 6 bases from V and 1 base from J, the junction contained 5 bases not matched to a gene. Germline V CDR1 and CDR2: MDHEN, SYDVKM. CDR3 sequence: CASRTRQGTNEKLFF. CDR3 DNA: TGTGCCAGCAGGACCCGACAGGGAACTAATGAAAAACTGTTTTTT.

This sequence joins TRBV27 and TRBJ1-6; TRBD1 is a possible D gene (5 bases). This CDR3 comprises 17 residues. Trimming stripped 5 bases from V and 3 bases from J, with 17 bases between. Per germline, CDR1 MNHEY and CDR2 SMNVEV (reference sequence). For the CDR3, the DNA is TGTGCCAGCAGTCCTGAGGTTTGGGGGGGCTATAATTCACCCCTCCACTTT. This translates into CASSPEVWGGYNSPLHF.

The chain uses TRBV29-1 and TRBJ2-1; 7 bases align to TRBD2. Germline values: CDR1 SQVTM, CDR2 ANQGSEA. V dropped 5 bases and J dropped 8; count of bases not matched to a gene: 12. The CDR3 loop spans 14 amino acids. The CDR3 DNA reads as TGCAGCGTTCGATTCGGCGGGAGTCCTGATGAGCAGTTCTTC. This gives the protein CSVRFGGSPDEQFF.

The chain couples TRBV28 to TRBJ2-5; 7 bases match TRBD2. The CDR3 extends over 14 amino acids. Losses at the gene ends were 5 bases for V and 9 bases for J; bases not matched to a gene: 12. Germline CDR1 and CDR2: MDHEN and SYDVKM. CDR3 nucleotide sequence: TGTGCCAGCAGTCCCGGGACTATTGGATATTCCCAGTACTTC. As protein: CASSPGTIGYSQYF.

V usage is TRBV19 and J usage is TRBJ2-5; tentatively, D is TRBD1 (5 bases). The V end lost 4 bases, the J end lost 3 bases, and 12 bases lay between the germline ends. Germline CDR1 reads LNHDA; CDR2 reads SQIVND (reference sequence). This CDR3 is built from 14 residues. The CDR3 protein is CASSTHIGEETQYF. The CDR3 DNA reads as TGTGCCAGTAGTACCCACATAGGGGAAGAGACCCAGTACTTC.

The chain has TRBV5-8 and TRBJ1-2; 7 nucleotides line up with TRBD1. V dropped 3 bases and J dropped 3; count of bases not matched to a gene: 5. Germline lookup yields CDR1 SGHTS and CDR2 YDEGEE. The CDR3 sequence is 14 residues long. CDR3 sequence (DNA): TGTGCCAGCAGCTCGCAGGGGGTCCACTATGGCTACACCTTC. Translation gives CASSSQGVHYGYTF.

The chain employs TRBV7-8 and TRBJ1-2, with D perhaps matching TRBD1 (5 bases). The CDR3 contains 14 residues. CDR1 and CDR2 (germline): SGHVS, FQNEAQ. The V and J ends lost 5 bases and 5 bases respectively, with 15 bases between them. The CDR3 sequence: CASSPRRENYGYTF. CDR3 nucleotides: TGTGCCAGCAGCCCGCGCAGGGAAAATTATGGCTACACCTTC.

This chain uses TRBV5-1 with TRBJ2-2; 11 nucleotides line up with TRBD2. The CDR3 extends over 15 amino acids. CDR1 is SGHRS and CDR2 is YFSETQ in the germline V gene. V lost 4 bases to trimming and J lost 9 bases; unmatched junction nucleotides: 8. This chain's CDR3 is CASSPTSGVDRELFF. In DNA, the CDR3 is TGCGCCAGCAGCCCGACTAGCGGGGTAGACCGGGAGCTGTTTTTT.

Here the CDR3 reads CASSLGPEGSYEQYF. The CDR3 DNA is TGCGCCAGCAGCTTGGGCCCGGAGGGCTCCTACGAGCAGTACTTC. The chain is built from TRBV5-1 and TRBJ2-7; D possibly corresponds to TRBD2 (6 bases). CDR1 and CDR2 from the germline V gene are SGHRS and YFSETQ. This CDR3 spans 15 amino acids. Trimming pared 0 bases from V and 0 bases from J, leaving 10 bases between.

The chain couples TRBV27 to TRBJ1-2; maybe TRBD1 (6 bases). The germline gives CDR1 MNHEY, CDR2 SMNVEV (reference sequence). Trimming took off 5 bases at V and 1 base at J, with 20 bases between the two ends. The CDR3 has 17 amino acids. CDR3 protein: CASSRLWDKTDNYGYTF. The CDR3 DNA reads TGTGCCAGCAGTCGATTGTGGGACAAGACAGATAACTATGGCTACACCTTC.

The rearrangement uses TRBV11-2 and TRBJ2-5, with D maybe TRBD1 (5 bases). The V end lost 5 bases, the J end lost 4 bases, and 17 bases lay between the germline ends. Germline values: CDR1 SGHAT, CDR2 FQNNGV. This CDR3 is built from 15 residues. The CDR3 DNA reads as TGTGCCAGCAGCCCATCCAGGGCAGTGGCAGAGACCCAGTACTTC. It yields the protein CASSPSRAVAETQYF.

The sample holds a few counts of this clone. V gene TRBV7-2 combines with J gene TRBJ1-6; D not certain. Germline V gene data show CDR1 as SGHTA and CDR2 as FQGNSA. Trimming removed 1 base at V and 0 bases at J, with 7 bases between. The CDR3 extends over 16 amino acids. Written as DNA, the CDR3 is TGTGCCAGCAGCTTAGAGCGGAGCTCCTATAATTCACCCCTCCACTTT. Translation gives CASSLERSSYNSPLHF.

This clone showed up just a few times. The chain uses TRBV3-1 (or the pseudogene TRBV3-2) and TRBJ1-1; 8 nucleotides match TRBD1. The trim removed 1 base at V and 10 bases at J, leaving 8 bases unmatched. The CDR3 is made up of 14 amino acids. Germline-derived CDR1 and CDR2 are LGHDT and YNNKEL (reference sequence). DNA for the CDR3: TGTGCCAGCAGCCAAGGTGTGACAGGGGTAGGAGCTTTCTTT. Translated, it gives CASSQGVTGVGAFF.

This clone appeared a single time. The J gene is TRBJ1-1, the V gene TRBV9; unclear D gene. V was cut by 4 bases and J by 3 bases, with 13 bases left in between. The germline V gene has CDR1 SGDLS and CDR2 YYNGEE. There are 14 residues in the CDR3. CDR3 DNA sequence: TGTGCCAGCAGCTCGCGAGGTTTGCACACTGAAGCTTTCTTT. Its protein product is CASSSRGLHTEAFF.

This clone appeared a few times. V and J are TRBV25-1 and TRBJ2-4; TRBD1 matches at 10 bases. The trim removed 10 bases at V and 6 bases at J, leaving 6 bases unmatched. The CDR3 is 13 residues long. Germline loops: CDR1 MGHDK, CDR2 SYGVNS. The CDR3 nucleotides are TGTGCCACCGAGGGACAGGGGACAAACATTCAGTACTTC. Protein sequence: CATEGQGTNIQYF.

The sample holds a few counts of this clone. The chain has TRBV24-1 and TRBJ1-2, with TRBD1 identical over 7 bases. The length of the CDR3 is 15 residues. Germline lookup yields CDR1 KGHDR and CDR2 SFDVKD. The J segment lost 3 bases and the V segment lost 4 bases, leaving 7 bases of the junction unmatched. This CDR3 reads CATSENGQAHYGYTF. CDR3 bases: TGTGCCACCAGTGAAAATGGACAGGCTCACTATGGCTACACCTTC.

The CDR3 region has the DNA TGTGCCAGCAGTGACAGGACAGGATCGGGAAGTGAAGCTTTCTTT. Protein sequence: CASSDRTGSGSEAFF. This rearrangement joins TRBV6-1 to TRBJ1-1, with 7 positions matching TRBD1. Germline-derived CDR1 and CDR2 are MNHNS and SASEGT. The CDR3 runs to 15 residues. J was trimmed by 7 bases and V by 3 bases; bases with no gene match: 11.

The sample holds one count of this clone. The chain employs TRBV6-2 or TRBV6-3 and TRBJ2-6; 7 bases align to TRBD1. The V gene's germline CDR1 is MNHEY and CDR2 SVGEGT. The CDR3 sequence is 15 residues long. The junction had 4 bases not matched to a gene; V was cut back by 6 bases and J by 2 bases. This CDR3 reads CASSETGTGANVLTF. The CDR3 DNA follows: TGTGCCAGCAGCGAGACAGGGACTGGGGCCAACGTCCTGACTTTC.

The V and J genes are TRBV9 and TRBJ2-1, with D perhaps matching TRBD2 (6 bases). CDR1 SGDLS and CDR2 YYNGEE come from the germline V gene. The CDR3 covers 14 residues. V gave up 1 base and J gave up 6 bases, with 11 bases separating them. CDR3 in DNA: TGTGCCAGCAGCGTAAGCTTGGGGGGCAATGAGCAGTTCTTC. Its protein product is CASSVSLGGNEQFF.

J is TRBJ2-5 and V is TRBV24-1; D is perhaps TRBD1 (5 bases). The CDR3 contains 15 residues. With 1 base removed from V and 5 bases from J, the gap between germline ends came to 13 bases. Looked up from germline, CDR1 is KGHDR and CDR2 is SFDVKD. The CDR3 nucleotides read TGTGCCACCAGTGATTTAAGGGGAACAGTTGAGACCCAGTACTTC. Its translation is CATSDLRGTVETQYF.

The chain has TRBV6-1 and TRBJ1-6, with 7 bases aligning to TRBD1. V gave up 4 bases and J gave up 0 bases; unmatched junction bases: 12. Germline CDR1 MNHNS, CDR2 SASEGT. CDR3 length equals 19 residues. The CDR3 DNA reads TGTGCCAGCAGTGCCCGACAGGGCTTACGTTACTCCTATAATTCACCCCTCCACTTT. Translation: CASSARQGLRYSYNSPLHF.

This clone turned up a few times. The V and J genes are TRBV7-2 and TRBJ2-3; D ambiguous. CDR3 size: 15 residues. Trimming removed 2 bases from V and 1 base from J, with 10 bases in between. Per the germline V gene, CDR1 is SGHTA and CDR2 is FQGNSA. In DNA, the CDR3 is TGTGCCAGCAGCTTATATCAGGCTGGCACAGATACGCAGTATTTT. It is translated as CASSLYQAGTDTQYF.

The chain employs TRBV18 and TRBJ1-4, with 7 bases fitting TRBD1. The V segment lost 1 base and the J segment 0 bases; nucleotides outside the gene matches: 5. The CDR3 has 17 residues. CDR1 and CDR2 from the germline V gene are KGHSH and LQKENI. Here the CDR3 DNA reads TGTGCCAGCTCACCACGAGACAGGGCTTCAACTAATGAAAAACTGTTTTTT. Translated, it gives CASSPRDRASTNEKLFF.

This clone was counted between two and nine times. The rearrangement links TRBV6-2 or TRBV6-3 to TRBJ1-2; weak D call: TRBD1 (5 bases). Per germline, CDR1 MNHEY and CDR2 SVGEGT. The V gene lost 2 bases and the J gene lost 4 bases, with 11 bases spanning the gap. This CDR3 spans 14 amino acids. CDR3 bases: TGTGCCAGCAGTTACGTCAGGGAAGGCTATGGCTACACCTTC. This translates into CASSYVREGYGYTF.

CDR3 nucleotide sequence: TGCGCCAGCAGCCAAGAATACAGGGGCAATGAGCAGTTCTTC. Translated, it gives CASSQEYRGNEQFF. The chain uses TRBV4-3 and TRBJ2-1, with TRBD1 identical over 7 bases. Germline V gene sequence: CDR1 LGHNA, CDR2 YSLEER. V was clipped by 0 bases and J by 6 bases; unmatched bases: 2. CDR3 length equals 14 residues.